This T cell receptor (beta chain) was recovered during a study of cytomegalovirus exposure and HLA in healthy donors. This clone was counted a single time. The antigen remains undetermined. A multiplex PCR was run with 60 Vbeta primers and 13 Jbeta primers. Profiled with immunoSEQ multiplex PCR; TCRdb holds only in-frame clones, not every one. Counted here are 150,000 or so clones, around four fifths occurring once; the ten biggest clones make up 1.3%. Healthy bone marrow donors supplied every sample. From germline, CDR1 is SNHLY and CDR2 FYNNEI. J was trimmed by 4 bases and V by 8 bases; bases with no gene match: 9. The CDR3 contains 14 residues. Overall study results and limits: Excluded were some V segments that proved indistinguishable, including TRBV6-2 and TRBV6-3. When a later analysis was performed, an Asian-associated ancestry cluster reportedly had fewer N-insertions than the approximately 690-donor mean. It was 164 TCR beta chains that were listed as cytomegalovirus-associated.

V and J are TRBV2 and TRBJ1-2; 8 bases match TRBD1. Specimen: PBMCs. The sequence derives from a man under 40 in good health and CMV-seronegative. The CDR3 sequence: CASALQGGSYGYTF. CDR3 DNA: TGTGCCAGCGCCCTACAGGGGGGTAGCTATGGCTACACCTTC.